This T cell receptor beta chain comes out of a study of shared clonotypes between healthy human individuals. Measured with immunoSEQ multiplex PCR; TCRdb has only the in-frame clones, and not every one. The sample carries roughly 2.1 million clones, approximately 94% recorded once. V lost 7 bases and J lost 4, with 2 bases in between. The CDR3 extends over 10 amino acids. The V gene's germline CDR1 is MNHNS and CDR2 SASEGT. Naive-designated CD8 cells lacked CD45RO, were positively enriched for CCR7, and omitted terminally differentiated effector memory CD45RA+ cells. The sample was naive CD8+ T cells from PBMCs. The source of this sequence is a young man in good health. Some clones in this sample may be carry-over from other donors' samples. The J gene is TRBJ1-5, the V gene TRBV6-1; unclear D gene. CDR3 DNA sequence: TGTGCCAGCATTAATCAGCCCCAGCATTTT. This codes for CASINQPQHF.